This T cell receptor beta chain was sequenced during a study of Ad26.COV2.S vaccination and SARS-CoV-2 variants. Looking at the study overall: Ad26.COV2.S arm of COV1001 included the donor. Intramuscular Ad26.COV2.S doses were given once or twice, 56 days apart.

CDR3 length equals 17 residues. V was pared by 4 bases and J by 4 bases, with 11 bases of the junction left unmatched. The germline CDR1 and CDR2 sequences are SGDLS and YYNGEE. Treatment in this sample: 19 received Ad26.COV2.S at low or high dose, single or two shots; five or six received placebo; per-sample allocation not given. Vaccine and placebo recipients were sampled on day 63 after the first injection. The vaccine antigen was prefusion-stabilized Wuhan SARS-CoV-2 spike. Method: immunoSEQ multiplex PCR; TCRdb's copy keeps in-frame clones and lacks some. In the table there are around 450,000 clones, 70% to 90% of which are singletons.

The sequence came from a person aged 18-65 years who received the Ad26.COV2.S COVID-19 vaccine or a placebo. This specimen was peripheral blood, taken in a trial of Ad26.COV2.S vaccine versus placebo. The rearrangement uses TRBV9 and TRBJ2-1, with 10 nucleotides matching TRBD2. The CDR3 loop is CASSPPFRAGGYNEQFF. CDR3 coding DNA: TGTGCCAGCAGCCCCCCGTTCCGAGCGGGGGGGTACAATGAGCAGTTCTTC.